This T cell receptor beta chain was recorded in a study of blood T cell repertoires in acute mononucleosis (dated by TCRdb to 2018 to 2021). Notes on the research overall: Convalescent samples, which represented the memory response, were taken 5 to 8 months after the acute presentation. The mean EBV load in blood was around 4.1 log10 genome copies per million B cells during acute infection, compared with 2.5 to 3 at convalescence. The investigation overall reported the following: In TCR repertoire selection for BRLF1 (YVL-BR), TCRalpha CDR3 motifs had a dominant role, while TCRbeta had a minimal role. Although only 8% to 9.5% of unique acute clonotypes carried over into convalescence, these persisting clonotypes made up most of the response, and the remainder were seemingly replaced by new, diverse de novo clonotypes. Only a few donors were included in the cohort, so group averages were based on very few individuals. The low acute-to-convalescent clonotype overlap might be partly explained by sampling error, because only a fraction of each donor's blood was analyzed.

The CDR3 sequence holds 12 residues, the cysteine and phenylalanine included. Just the 36-base CDR3 DNA is kept, in frame starting at base 1. The germline V gene sets CDR1 to SGDLS and CDR2 to YYNGEE. V sheds 5 bases and J sheds 6 bases, leaving 8 bases between their ends. This clone was counted at least ten times. No quality values exist for individual bases; no much larger clone is one base distant. For TCR profiling, total RNA from no fewer than 9,000 sorted tetramer+ CD8 T cells was reverse transcribed into cDNA. CDR3 regions were amplified by PCR with primers annealing to V and J regions, adding unique molecular identifiers to track templates. Profiling of the TCRalpha and TCRbeta chains was done on the immunoSEQ platform, including the sequencing and error-correction standards of that platform. For the original study's pipeline: Clonal copy numbers were corrected for sequencing and PCR errors, and CDR3s were defined per IMGT conventions. Analysis was restricted to productive rearrangements and was performed with immunoSEQ Analyzer versions 2.0 and 3.0, and gene-pairing frequencies were further processed in Microsoft Excel. Circos plots were used to visualize V-J pairings, and MEME plus a custom motifSearch program were used to find CDR3 motifs. The probability of generation of TCR sequences was calculated using the OLGA algorithm. Clonotypes found at both visits were termed persistent, clonotypes found only in the acute phase were termed nonpersistent, and clonotypes found only at convalescence were termed de novo. An amino acid clonotype used by more than one donor was defined as a public TCR. TCRdb obtained this table from immuneACCESS and retained in-frame rearrangements with V and J assigned. These tables miss some clones; where compared with another copy, unresolved V genes account for less than half of the shortfall, and the remainder is unexplained. D and trimming come from the DNA, and the V and J calls and clone size come from that table. The sample records hundreds of clones, less than 35% of which are singletons. Roughly 50% of the sample is taken by the ten largest.

The time point label for this specimen denotes: convalescence about 6 months (5-8 months) after acute presentation (visit 7). Over primary infection, the study followed CD8 T cell responses to two immunodominant EBV epitopes: BRLF1 109 (YVL-BR) and BMLF1 280 (GLC-BM). A positive serum heterophile antibody test and EBV viral capsid antigen-specific IgM indicated primary EBV infection. Magnetic positive selection (MACS) was first used to enrich total CD8 T cells from PBMCs. A FACSAria III was used to sort live CD3+ CD8+ tetramer+ cells to a purity above 90%. A PE-conjugated tetramer loaded with the BRLF1 109-117 peptide was used to sort the cells. After tetramer sorting, TCR repertoires of EBV epitope-specific CD8 T cells were deep-sequenced directly ex vivo at acute infection and at convalescence. A few people aged roughly 18 to 30 with clinical acute infectious mononucleosis and laboratory evidence of primary EBV infection were used as donors. Heparinized peripheral blood was collected once when donors presented clinically with mononucleosis symptoms and a second time roughly 6 months afterward. PBMCs were isolated by Ficoll-Paque density gradient centrifugation.

The specimen comprised EBV YVL epitope tetramer+ CD8+ T cells sorted from PBMCs, sampled during convalescence from infectious mononucleosis. The cell subset or site tag for this specimen amounts to: CD8 T cells binding a tetramer with EBV BRLF1 109-117 peptide (YVL-BR). The rearrangement joined TRBV9 to TRBJ2-2; too little of a D gene remains to name it. The receptor was derived from a man aged 18 to 29 with infectious mononucleosis caused by EBV. The bases are TGTGCCAGCAGACAAACGTCCGGGGAGCTGTTTTTT. This gives the protein CASRQTSGELFF.